These 11 T cell receptor beta chains came from one sample sequenced in a study of T-cell reconstitution after alpha-beta-depleted transplantation in children. A library of TCRbeta sequences, prepared with unique molecular identifiers, was generated. TCRdb re-called the PCR reads with MiXCR, one entry per CDR3 protein. The table has 500,000 to 750,000 distinct CDR3 sequences, approximately 12% seen once; the top ten hold approximately 2%. The input for sequencing was PBMCs, mostly from graft donor cells, taken 360 days after TCRalphabeta/CD19-depleted stem cell transplant. All receptors derive from a male patient younger than 18 who had a stem cell transplant for acute myeloid leukemia, so the T cells may come from the graft donor.

This clonotype turned up a few times. V gene TRBV29-1 combines with J gene TRBJ2-2, with D maybe TRBD2 (5 bases). Trimming shortened V by 2 bases and J by 2 bases, and 18 bases separated the two germline ends. CDR1 and CDR2 from the germline V gene are SQVTM and ANQGSEA. The CDR3 is 17 residues long. CDR3 residues: CSVETRAPTLNTGELFF. The CDR3 DNA reads TGCAGCGTTGAAACTAGGGCCCCCACCCTAAACACCGGGGAGCTGTTTTTT.

V is TRBV20-1 and J is TRBJ2-5; TRBD1 matches 11 bases. The CDR3 has 14 amino acids. CDR1 is DFQATT and CDR2 is SNEGSKA in the germline V gene (reference sequence). CDR3 loop: CSQNRDRGQETQYF. In DNA, the CDR3 is TGCAGCCAAAACCGGGACAGGGGGCAAGAGACCCAGTACTTC.

The V and J genes are TRBV30 and TRBJ1-1; 7 positions match TRBD1. With V trimmed by 0 bases and J by 5 bases, 6 bases remained unmatched. The CDR3 has 14 residues. Germline V gene data show CDR1 as GTSNPN and CDR2 as SVGIG (reference sequence). This CDR3 reads CAWSVPGGRTEAFF. The CDR3 region has the DNA TGTGCCTGGAGTGTACCAGGGGGAAGGACTGAAGCTTTCTTT.

This clonotype was counted between two and nine times. The chain carries TRBV28 and TRBJ2-7, with 8 bases fitting TRBD2. Germline CDR1 MDHEN, CDR2 SYDVKM. The J segment lost 3 bases and the V segment lost 3 bases, leaving 4 bases of the junction unmatched. This CDR3 has 14 amino acids. The CDR3 here is CASSFFGTSYEQYF. The DNA of the CDR3 is TGTGCCAGCAGTTTTTTCGGGACTAGCTACGAGCAGTACTTC. The full variable domain, rest sourced from reference TRBV28 and TRBJ2-7, is DVKVTQSSRYLVKRTGEKVFLECVQDMDHENMFWYRQDPGLGLRLIYFSYDVKMKEKGDIPEGYSVSREKKERFSLILESASTNQTSMYLCASSFFGTSYEQYFGPGTRLTVT.

This clonotype was seen many times. The chain employs TRBV7-2 and TRBJ2-7, with TRBD2 identical over 7 bases. Unmatched junction bases numbered 13, after V lost 5 bases and J lost 0 bases. CDR1 is SGHTA and CDR2 is FQGNSA in the germline V gene. CDR3 length equals 17 residues. For the CDR3, the DNA is TGTGCCAGCAGCCCCATGGGGGGGAGATATCTCTCCTACGAGCAGTACTTC. Protein: CASSPMGGRYLSYEQYF.

The chain links TRBV20-1 to TRBJ2-7, with 10 bases matching TRBD2. The CDR3 covers 15 residues. Losses at the gene ends were 7 bases for V and 1 base for J; bases not matched to a gene: 10. Germline V gene lookup returns CDR1 DFQATT and CDR2 SNEGSKA (reference sequence). CDR3 region: CSVFLAGEGSYEQYF. Here the CDR3 DNA reads TGCAGTGTTTTTCTAGCGGGAGAGGGGTCCTACGAGCAGTACTTC.

DNA for the CDR3: TGTGCCAGCTCACCCCTCCGGGACAGGGGAGGGGATGAGCAGTTCTTC. Its translation: CASSPLRDRGGDEQFF. The chain carries TRBV18 and TRBJ2-1; 10 nucleotides agree with TRBD1. CDR3 length equals 16 residues. V gave up 3 bases and J gave up 8 bases; unmatched junction bases: 10. Germline lookup yields CDR1 KGHSH and CDR2 LQKENI. Together with reference TRBV18 and TRBJ2-1, the CDR3 gives the full variable domain: NAGVMQNPRHLVRRRGQEARLRCSPMKGHSHVYWYRQLPEEGLKFMVYLQKENIIDESGMPKERFSAEFPKEGPSILRIQQVVRGDSAAYFCASSPLRDRGGDEQFFGPGTRLTVL.

This clonotype was detected many times. The J gene is TRBJ2-7, the V gene TRBV6-2 or TRBV6-3; 7 positions match TRBD2. Trimming removed 6 bases from V and 4 bases from J; junction bases left unmatched: 9. The germline gives CDR1 MNHEY, CDR2 SVGEGT. The CDR3 contains 14 residues. In DNA, the CDR3 is TGTGCCAGCAGAGTACCGGGACTACGATACGAGCAGTACTTC. This gives the protein CASRVPGLRYEQYF.

There are many counts of this clonotype. The gene calls are TRBV29-1 and TRBJ2-6, with D maybe TRBD2 (5 bases). The V and J ends lost 6 bases and 0 bases respectively, with 18 bases between them. CDR3 length: 17 amino acids. CDR1 is SQVTM and CDR2 is ANQGSEA in the germline V gene. In DNA, the CDR3 is TGCAGCGTGTTACTAGGCGGAGGCCTCTCTGGGGCCAACGTCCTGACTTTC. Protein sequence: CSVLLGGGLSGANVLTF.

The chain uses TRBV11-1 and TRBJ2-7; no reliable D call. The CDR3 has 12 amino acids. V lost 2 bases and J 5 bases, leaving 7 bases between the germline ends. Germline CDR1 and CDR2: SGHAT and FQDESV (reference sequence). CDR3 sequence (DNA): TGTGCCAGCAGCTTATCCCCTCACGAGCAGTACTTC. As protein: CASSLSPHEQYF.

The chain combines TRBV10-3 with TRBJ2-2; 8 nucleotides agree with TRBD2. The germline V gene has CDR1 ENHRY and CDR2 SYGVKD. The V and J ends lost 4 bases and 6 bases, in that order; junction bases with no gene match: 13. CDR3 size: 17 residues. CDR3 nucleotide sequence: TGTGCCATCAGTGCAGCGGGAGATTGGTCGGTTCCCGGGGAGCTGTTTTTT. As protein: CAISAAGDWSVPGELFF.